The rows below give T cell receptor beta chains drawn from one sample of a study of CD8 T cells in ankylosing spondylitis. TCRdb itself ran the 5' RACE reads through MiXCR, one entry per CDR3 protein. The table records 150,000 to 200,000 distinct CDR3 sequences, approximately 10% of them present only once. The source material was blood, either unsorted or a sorted T cell fraction (not recorded which). All receptors derive from a male donor with ankylosing spondylitis or in good health (not recorded which). CDR3s include the opening cysteine and the closing phenylalanine or tryptophan. A D gene is named only where the DNA matches it firmly. Rows may omit the clone size; those that give it use once, few, many or a size class.

CASSYFRDSLSPNTGELFF	TGTGCCAGCAGTTACTTCCGGGACAGCCTCTCTCCGAACACCGGGGAGCTGTTTTTT	19	few	TRBD1	TRBV6-5	TRBJ2-2
CATSRDLSAGRGIEQFF	TGTGCCACCAGCAGAGATTTGTCAGCGGGTAGGGGGATTGAGCAGTTCTTC	17	many	.	TRBV15	TRBJ2-1
CASSLNWNQDTQYF	TGTGCCAGCAGCTTAAACTGGAACCAAGATACGCAGTATTTT	14	.	.	TRBV11-2	TRBJ2-3
CSASGQGSNTEAFF	TGCAGTGCTAGCGGACAGGGGAGTAACACTGAAGCTTTCTTT	14	many	TRBD1	TRBV20-1	TRBJ1-1
CASSLDWRVREAFF	TGTGCCAGCAGCTTAGATTGGAGGGTAAGGGAAGCTTTCTTT	14	few	.	TRBV7-2	TRBJ1-1
CASSARGQESHTQYF	TGCGCCAGCAGCGCCAGGGGGCAGGAAAGCCATACGCAGTATTTT	15	many	TRBD1	TRBV5-1	TRBJ2-3
CASSLATALNTEAFF	TGCGCCAGCAGCCTGGCAACGGCCCTGAACACTGAAGCTTTCTTT	15	many	.	TRBV5-1	TRBJ1-1
CASSQTTWGTEAFF	TGTGCCAGCAGCCAGACCACGTGGGGGACTGAAGCTTTCTTT	14	many	.	TRBV11-2	TRBJ1-1
CAIGQGEYEQYF	TGTGCCATAGGACAGGGCGAATACGAGCAGTACTTC	12	many	TRBD1	TRBV24-1	TRBJ2-7
CSAMPEGQLFF	TGCAGTGCTATGCCGGAAGGACAACTGTTTTTT	11	many	.	TRBV20-1	TRBJ1-4
CASSPGQPLSYEQYF	TGTGCCAGCAGCCCTGGACAGCCTCTCTCCTACGAGCAGTACTTC	15	.	.	TRBV7-6	TRBJ2-7
CASSYQGTQNTGELFF	TGTGCCAGCAGCTATCAGGGGACACAGAACACCGGGGAGCTGTTTTTT	16	few	.	TRBV7-2	TRBJ2-2
CASSFGGQFYGYTF	TGTGCCAGCAGTTTTGGGGGACAGTTCTATGGCTACACCTTC	14	many	TRBD1	TRBV12-3/TRBV12-4	TRBJ1-2
CASSSRTDNYGYTF	TGCGCCAGCAGCTCGAGGACAGATAACTATGGCTACACCTTC	14	many	.	TRBV5-1	TRBJ1-2
CASSEEAGPEQYF	TGTGCCAGCAGTGAAGAAGCAGGGCCCGAGCAGTACTTC	13	.	.	TRBV2	TRBJ2-7
CASSYEGNYNQPQHF	TGTGCCAGCAGTTACGAGGGGAACTACAATCAGCCCCAGCATTTT	15	.	.	TRBV6-5	TRBJ1-5
CASRGDSTYF	TGTGCCAGCAGAGGCGACAGCACCTACTTC	10	.	.	TRBV14	TRBJ1-2
CATTGQANTEAFF	TGTGCCACCACTGGACAGGCTAACACTGAAGCTTTCTTT	13	many	TRBD1	TRBV12-3/TRBV12-4	TRBJ1-1
CASETEGGYEQYF	TGTGCCAGCGAGACAGAGGGCGGCTACGAGCAGTACTTC	13	few	.	TRBV6-1	TRBJ2-7
CASSKSFANTGELFF	TGTGCCAGCAGCAAATCGTTTGCGAACACCGGGGAGCTGTTTTTT	15	few	.	TRBV7-9	TRBJ2-2
CASSYSVRTDTQYF	TGTGCCAGCAGTTACTCGGTCCGCACAGATACGCAGTATTTT	14	many	.	TRBV6-5	TRBJ2-3
CAIFRELNTEAFF	TGTGCCATCTTTAGGGAGTTGAACACTGAAGCTTTCTTT	13	many	.	TRBV10-3	TRBJ1-1
CASSLELGAGQPQHF	TGTGCCAGCAGCTTAGAGCTGGGGGCAGGGCAGCCCCAGCATTTT	15	many	.	TRBV7-6	TRBJ1-5
CASRGLDGEQYF	TGTGCCAGCCGTGGTCTCGATGGCGAGCAGTACTTC	12	many	.	TRBV5-6	TRBJ2-7
CATAGPGNTGELFF	TGTGCCACGGCTGGTCCAGGGAACACCGGGGAGCTGTTTTTT	14	many	.	TRBV24-1	TRBJ2-2
CASSPGSNTDTQYF	TGTGCCAGCAGCCCAGGGAGTAACACAGATACGCAGTATTTT	14	few	.	TRBV7-6	TRBJ2-3
CAISEQLAGAGTDTQYF	TGTGCCATCAGTGAGCAGTTGGCGGGAGCGGGAACAGATACGCAGTATTTT	17	many	TRBD2	TRBV10-3	TRBJ2-3
CAISESGGNNEQFF	TGTGCCATCAGTGAATCGGGCGGAAACAATGAGCAGTTCTTC	14	many	.	TRBV10-3	TRBJ2-1
CSVESRLAGPYEQYF	TGCAGCGTTGAATCTCGACTAGCGGGTCCCTACGAGCAGTACTTC	15	few	TRBD2	TRBV29-1	TRBJ2-7
CASSNSGAYNEQFF	TGCGCCAGCAGCAATAGCGGTGCCTACAATGAGCAGTTCTTC	14	.	.	TRBV5-1	TRBJ2-1
CASSVNSGSYNEQFF	TGTGCCAGCAGCGTCAATAGCGGGTCCTACAATGAGCAGTTCTTC	15	.	TRBD2	TRBV7-9	TRBJ2-1
CSAIPLAGARTDTQYF	TGCAGTGCTATTCCGCTAGCGGGAGCCCGCACAGATACGCAGTATTTT	16	many	TRBD2	TRBV20-1	TRBJ2-3
CASTLRQGSEQYF	TGTGCCAGCACCCTAAGACAGGGAAGCGAGCAGTACTTC	13	many	TRBD1	TRBV28	TRBJ2-7
CASSPGLAGGSSYEQYF	TGTGCCAGCAGCCCGGGACTAGCGGGGGGCAGCTCCTACGAGCAGTACTTC	17	.	TRBD2	TRBV7-9	TRBJ2-7
CASKEGSSSYEQYF	TGCGCCAGCAAGGAGGGGTCAAGCTCCTACGAGCAGTACTTC	14	.	.	TRBV5-1	TRBJ2-7
CASSVGVRGYGYTF	TGTGCCAGCAGCGTAGGGGTCCGCGGCTATGGCTACACCTTC	14	few	.	TRBV7-8	TRBJ1-2
CASSQVPNTEAFF	TGTGCCAGCAGCCAAGTCCCGAACACTGAAGCTTTCTTT	13	many	.	TRBV3-1	TRBJ1-1
CASRNERGGIGELFF	TGTGCCAGCAGAAACGAGCGGGGGGGTATCGGGGAGCTGTTTTTT	15	many	TRBD2	TRBV12-3/TRBV12-4	TRBJ2-2
CASSEQASAYYEQYF	TGTGCCAGCAGTGAACAAGCTAGCGCTTACTACGAGCAGTACTTC	15	few	.	TRBV2	TRBJ2-7
CSVVRIGTGGEQFF	TGCAGCGTTGTTAGGATTGGGACAGGGGGTGAGCAGTTCTTC	14	few	TRBD1	TRBV29-1	TRBJ2-1
CSVDGQDQETQYF	TGCAGCGTTGATGGGCAGGACCAAGAGACCCAGTACTTC	13	many	.	TRBV29-1	TRBJ2-5
CAISGTGGEAFF	TGTGCCATCAGTGGGACAGGGGGTGAAGCTTTCTTT	12	many	TRBD1	TRBV10-3	TRBJ1-1
CASSPGTASTDTQYF	TGTGCCAGCAGCCCTGGGACAGCCAGCACAGATACGCAGTATTTT	15	few	TRBD1	TRBV7-9	TRBJ2-3
CASTRLAGGPTEQFF	TGTGCCAGCACCCGACTAGCGGGAGGGCCAACTGAGCAGTTCTTC	15	many	TRBD2	TRBV9	TRBJ2-1
CASSLLPGGGNTEAFF	TGCGCCAGCAGCTTGTTGCCAGGGGGCGGGAATACTGAAGCTTTCTTT	16	many	TRBD1	TRBV5-1	TRBJ1-1
CSVTRESNTGELFF	TGCAGCGTGACCAGGGAATCAAACACCGGGGAGCTGTTTTTT	14	many	.	TRBV29-1	TRBJ2-2
CSALQGETQYF	TGCAGTGCCCTACAGGGGGAGACCCAGTACTTC	11	many	TRBD1	TRBV20-1	TRBJ2-5